Below are 11 T cell receptor beta chains sequenced from a single sample in a study of CD8 T cells in ankylosing spondylitis. TCRdb used MiXCR to reprocess the 5' RACE reads, holding one entry per CDR3 protein. The sample shows about 220,000 distinct CDR3 sequences, about a sixth of them seen only once. Broader study findings: Blood from ankylosing spondylitis patients appeared to carry a characteristic roughly eight-variant TCR beta motif.

These receptors have no identified antigens. Sequences were obtained from blood, either unsorted or a sorted T cell fraction (not recorded which). Receptors were obtained from a male donor with ankylosing spondylitis.

This clonotype has a count of ten or more. The genes are TRBV5-1 and TRBJ1-2, with 9 positions matching TRBD1. V was clipped by 7 bases and J by 7 bases; unmatched bases: 8. Germline loops: CDR1 SGHRS, CDR2 YFSETQ. This CDR3 contains 13 residues. CDR3 DNA sequence: TGCGCCAGCTCCCGGACAGGGGAGGGTGGCTACACCTTC. Translated: CASSRTGEGGYTF.

The genes are TRBV7-6 and TRBJ2-5; D is unclear. There are 14 residues in the CDR3. V lost 2 bases and J 2 bases, leaving 9 bases between the germline ends. From germline, CDR1 is SGHVS and CDR2 FNYEAQ. Written as DNA, the CDR3 is TGTGCCAGCAGCTTAAATTTAGAGCAAGAGACCCAGTACTTC. This codes for CASSLNLEQETQYF.

The J gene is TRBJ2-1, the V gene TRBV24-1; D perhaps matches TRBD2 (6 bases). CDR3 length: 11 amino acids. The V end was cut by 10 bases, the J end by 9 bases, with 12 bases between. Germline assignment: CDR1 KGHDR and CDR2 SFDVKD. This CDR3 reads CATAFGGEQFF. DNA for the CDR3: TGTGCCACAGCTTTCGGGGGTGAGCAGTTCTTC.

This clonotype was detected only once. J is TRBJ2-3 and V is TRBV30; 8 bases are shared with TRBD2. The CDR3 is made up of 14 amino acids. With V trimmed by 4 bases and J by 1 base, 4 bases remained unmatched. In germline, CDR1 is GTSNPN, CDR2 SVGIG (reference sequence). The CDR3 nucleotides are TGTGCCTGGATGGGACTAGACGGCACAGATACGCAGTATTTT. It translates to CAWMGLDGTDTQYF. Variable domain in full (rest from reference TRBV30 and TRBJ2-3): SQTIHQWPATLVQPVGSPLSLECTVEGTSNPNLYWYRQAAGRGLQLLFYSVGIGQISSEVPQNLSASRPQDRQFILSSKKLLLSDSGFYLCAWMGLDGTDTQYFGPGTRLTVL.

The chain employs TRBV4-1 and TRBJ2-1; TRBD1 might be the D (5 bases). The CDR3 length is 14 residues. Germline V gives CDR1 MGHRA, CDR2 YSYEKL. Trimming cost V 2 bases and J 5 bases, with 10 bases left between them. CDR3 protein: CASSQSKGNNEQFF. The CDR3 DNA is TGCGCCAGCAGCCAATCCAAGGGGAACAATGAGCAGTTCTTC.

This clonotype was counted ten times or more. The V and J genes are TRBV5-1 and TRBJ2-3; TRBD1 matches at 9 bases. This CDR3 spans 14 amino acids. V gave up 2 bases and J gave up 4 bases; unmatched junction bases: 2. Germline CDR1 and CDR2: SGHRS and YFSETQ. The CDR3 sequence is CASSFGTGSDTQYF. As DNA, the CDR3 is TGCGCCAGCAGCTTCGGGACAGGGTCAGATACGCAGTATTTT.

The gene calls are TRBV2 and TRBJ2-7, with D perhaps assigned TRBD1 or TRBD2 (6 bases each). CDR3 length: 14 residues. V gave up 3 bases and J gave up 2 bases, with 11 bases separating them. Per the germline V gene, CDR1 is SNHLY and CDR2 is FYNNEI. Here the CDR3 reads CASSERGDPYEQYF. In DNA form, the CDR3 reads TGTGCCAGCAGTGAGAGGGGGGATCCCTACGAGCAGTACTTC.

This clonotype appeared a few times. The chain combines TRBV5-1 with TRBJ1-1; D is ambiguous. V was shortened by 0 bases and J by 4 bases, with 19 bases between the two germline ends. Germline CDR1 reads SGHRS; CDR2 reads YFSETQ. CDR3 length equals 17 residues. The CDR3 sequence: CASSLEFTGSWGTEAFF. For the CDR3, the DNA is TGCGCCAGCAGCTTGGAGTTTACGGGGAGTTGGGGCACTGAAGCTTTCTTT.

The chain uses TRBV20-1 and TRBJ2-7; possible D gene TRBD2, 6 bases. The CDR3 consists of 14 residues. Germline V CDR1 and CDR2: DFQATT, SNEGSKA (reference sequence). The V end lost 0 bases, the J end lost 5 bases, and 14 bases lay between the germline ends. CDR3 coding DNA: TGCAGTGCTAGAGATCAGGTGGGACTTGACGAGCAGTACTTC. Translated: CSARDQVGLDEQYF.

This clonotype appeared a few times. This chain uses TRBV21-1 with TRBJ2-2; TRBD1, the D gene given by the table, was not confirmed from the DNA. TRBV21-1 is assigned pseudogene status. The CDR3 runs 15 residues. The CDR3 DNA reads as TGTGCCAGCGGAGATGGAGGGGGGTCAACCGGGGAGCTGTTTTTT. It yields the protein CASGDGGGSTGELFF.

This clonotype occurred a few times. This CDR3 reads CASSSRGDRGTDTQYF. Written as DNA, the CDR3 is TGTGCCAGCAGTTCTCGGGGGGATAGGGGCACAGATACGCAGTATTTT. The V and J genes are TRBV28 and TRBJ2-3; the match to TRBD2 covers 7 bases. This CDR3 has 16 residues. The ends lost 4 bases at V and 1 base at J; junction bases unmatched: 8. Germline V gene sequence: CDR1 MDHEN, CDR2 SYDVKM.